This TCR beta chain was documented in a study of blood T cell repertoires in COVID-19. Study overall: Material from acute and convalescent COVID-19 was sourced from the United States, Italy and Spain. From T cells, B-cell-depleted T cells, or PBMCs came the material, which was cDNA or gDNA.

The CDR3 is made up of 14 amino acids. V gave up 5 bases and J gave up 7 bases; unmatched junction bases: 5. CDR1 and CDR2 (germline): MNHEY, SMNVEV (reference sequence). Source study methods: Using reference gene primer amplification, nucleated cell counts were estimated. Profiling relied on immunoSEQ multiplex PCR, and the TCRdb table lists in-frame clones only, not all of them. V and J calls plus clone size are reproduced from that table; the DNA served to infer D and trimming. Of over 150,000 clones in the sample, approximately 83% were seen once. The source material was peripheral blood. This TCR came from a woman in her sixties with acute or convalescent COVID-19. The chain joins TRBV27 to TRBJ1-6; 7 nucleotides line up with TRBD1. CDR3 in amino acids: CASSPRQGNSPLHF. CDR3 DNA sequence: TGTGCCAGCAGTCCCCGACAGGGAAATTCACCCCTCCACTTT.